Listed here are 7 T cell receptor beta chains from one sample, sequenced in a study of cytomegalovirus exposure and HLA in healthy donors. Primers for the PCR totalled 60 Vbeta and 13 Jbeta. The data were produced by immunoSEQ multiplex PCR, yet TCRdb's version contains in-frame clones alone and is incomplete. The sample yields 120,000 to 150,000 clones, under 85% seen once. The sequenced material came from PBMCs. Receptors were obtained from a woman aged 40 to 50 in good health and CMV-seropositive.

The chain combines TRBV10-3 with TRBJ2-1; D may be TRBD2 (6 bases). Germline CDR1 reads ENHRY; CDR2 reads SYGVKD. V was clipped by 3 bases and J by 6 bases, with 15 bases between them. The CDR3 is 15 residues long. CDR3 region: CAISDVAAPFNEQFF. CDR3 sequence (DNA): TGTGCCATCAGTGATGTAGCGGCGCCCTTCAATGAGCAGTTCTTC.

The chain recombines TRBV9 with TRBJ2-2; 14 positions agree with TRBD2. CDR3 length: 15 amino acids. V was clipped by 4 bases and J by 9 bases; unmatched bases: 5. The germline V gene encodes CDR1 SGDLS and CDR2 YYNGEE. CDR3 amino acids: CASSPRLAGGRELFF. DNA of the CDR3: TGTGCCAGCAGCCCCCGACTAGCGGGGGGGCGGGAGCTGTTTTTT.

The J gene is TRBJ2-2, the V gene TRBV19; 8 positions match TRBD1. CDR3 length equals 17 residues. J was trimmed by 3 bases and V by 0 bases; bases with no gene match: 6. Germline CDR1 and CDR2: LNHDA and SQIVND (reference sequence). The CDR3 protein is CASSIDRTGLHTGELFF. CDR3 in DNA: TGTGCCAGTAGTATAGATCGGACAGGGTTACACACCGGGGAGCTGTTTTTT.

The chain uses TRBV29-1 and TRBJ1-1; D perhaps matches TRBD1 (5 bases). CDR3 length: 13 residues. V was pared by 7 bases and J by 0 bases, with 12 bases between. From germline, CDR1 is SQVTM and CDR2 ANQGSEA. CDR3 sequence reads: CSAHRQMNTEAFF. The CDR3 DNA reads TGCAGCGCCCACCGACAGATGAACACTGAAGCTTTCTTT.

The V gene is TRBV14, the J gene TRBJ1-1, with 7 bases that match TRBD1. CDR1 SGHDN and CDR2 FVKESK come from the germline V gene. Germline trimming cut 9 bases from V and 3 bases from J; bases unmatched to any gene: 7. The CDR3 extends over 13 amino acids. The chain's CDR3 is CARPGQRHTEAFF. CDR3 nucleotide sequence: TGTGCCAGGCCGGGACAGCGGCACACTGAAGCTTTCTTT.

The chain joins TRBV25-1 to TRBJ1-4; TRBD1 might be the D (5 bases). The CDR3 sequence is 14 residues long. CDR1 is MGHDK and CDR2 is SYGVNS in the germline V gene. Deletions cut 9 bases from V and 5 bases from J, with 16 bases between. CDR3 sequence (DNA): TGTGCCAGTACCTGGGGAGGGGTAAATGAAAAACTGTTTTTT. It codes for CASTWGGVNEKLFF.

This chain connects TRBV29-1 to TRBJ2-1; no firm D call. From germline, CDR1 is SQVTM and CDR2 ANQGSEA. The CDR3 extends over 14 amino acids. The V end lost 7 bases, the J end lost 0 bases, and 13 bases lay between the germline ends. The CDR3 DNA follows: TGCAGCGCCCCTGGGTACAGCTCCTACAATGAGCAGTTCTTC. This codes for CSAPGYSSYNEQFF.